The 30 T cell receptor beta chains in this list originate from one sample, sequenced in a study of blood T cell repertoires in COVID-19. Assay: immunoSEQ multiplex PCR; the TCRdb copy retains only in-frame clones and omits some. The sample has more than 250,000 clones; approximately 83% are singletons. Sequencing used peripheral blood. Source of these receptors: a woman in her twenties or thirties who had recovered from COVID-19.

V gene TRBV28 combines with J gene TRBJ1-2; possibly TRBD1 for D (5 bases). CDR1 MDHEN and CDR2 SYDVKM come from the germline V gene. This CDR3 has 13 residues. V lost 7 bases and J lost 4, with 13 bases in between. CDR3 in DNA: TGTGCCAGCACCTTAGCAGGGATCTATGGCTACACCTTC. Its protein product is CASTLAGIYGYTF.

This chain joins TRBV30 and TRBJ2-1; 13 positions agree with TRBD2. This CDR3 is 15 amino acids long. V shed 5 bases and J 7 bases; nucleotides not matched to a gene: 8. CDR1 is GTSNPN and CDR2 is SVGIG in the germline V gene (reference sequence). CDR3 sequence reads: CAWGLKTSGRNEQFF. For the CDR3, the DNA is TGTGCCTGGGGCCTTAAGACTAGCGGGAGGAATGAGCAGTTCTTC.

This chain links TRBV10-2 with TRBJ2-1; TRBD2 matches at 12 bases. CDR1 and CDR2 (germline): WSHSY, SAAADI. The CDR3 loop spans 16 amino acids. Trimming removed 5 bases from V and 4 bases from J; junction bases left unmatched: 6. CDR3 in DNA: TGCGCCAGCAGTATTCGGACTAGCGGGGATTACAATGAGCAGTTCTTC. Amino acid sequence: CASSIRTSGDYNEQFF.

J is TRBJ2-2 and V is TRBV10-3; 8 bases map to TRBD1. Germline loops: CDR1 ENHRY, CDR2 SYGVKD. The V gene end was trimmed by 10 bases and the J gene end by 4 bases; junction bases not matched to a gene: 5. CDR3 length: 13 amino acids. The CDR3 bases are TGTGCCACCGGACAGGGCGGCACCGGGGAGCTGTTTTTT. This gives the protein CATGQGGTGELFF.

The chain has TRBV19 and TRBJ1-4; D uncertain. In germline, CDR1 is LNHDA, CDR2 SQIVND (reference sequence). V shed 7 bases and J shed 5 bases, with 11 bases lying between them. The CDR3 is 13 amino acids. DNA of the CDR3: TGTGCCAGTAAAGCCAGCGTAAATGAAAAACTGTTTTTT. It is translated as CASKASVNEKLFF. Together with reference TRBV19 and TRBJ1-4, the CDR3 gives the full variable domain: DGGITQSPKYLFRKEGQNVTLSCEQNLNHDAMYWYRQDPGQGLRLIYYSQIVNDFQKGDIAEGYSVSREKKESFPLTVTSAQKNPTAFYLCASKASVNEKLFFGSGTQLSVL.

The rearrangement joins TRBV25-1 to TRBJ2-2, with 8 bases matching TRBD2. This CDR3 has 14 amino acids. Germline trimming cut 3 bases from V and 3 bases from J; bases unmatched to any gene: 0. The germline V gene has CDR1 MGHDK and CDR2 SYGVNS. The CDR3 DNA is TGTGCCAGCAGTGACGGGAGGGACACCGGGGAGCTGTTTTTT. Its protein product is CASSDGRDTGELFF.

V usage is TRBV5-4 and J usage is TRBJ1-4, with 7 positions matching TRBD1. Losses at the gene ends were 2 bases for V and 7 bases for J; bases not matched to a gene: 5. The CDR3 has 14 amino acids. The germline V gene encodes CDR1 SGHNT and CDR2 YYREEE (reference sequence). This CDR3 is CASSLGGAGEKLFF. The CDR3, as DNA: TGTGCCAGCAGCTTAGGGGGCGCGGGTGAAAAACTGTTTTTT.

The chain links TRBV4-1 to TRBJ1-1, with D possibly TRBD1 on 5 matching bases. This CDR3 has 14 residues. Trimming left V 1 base short and J 1 base short, with 7 bases between. Germline-derived CDR1 and CDR2 are MGHRA and YSYEKL. For the CDR3, the DNA is TGCGCCAGCAGCCAAGGACAGAGGAACACTGAAGCTTTCTTT. Its translation is CASSQGQRNTEAFF.

The CDR3, as DNA: TGTGCCAGCAGGGGGACAGGGGTGAGCTACACCTTC. This translates into CASRGTGVSYTF. The rearrangement links TRBV25-1 to TRBJ1-2, with 10 bases lining up with TRBD1. The CDR3 covers 12 residues. V shed 6 bases and J 9 bases; nucleotides not matched to a gene: 4. Germline CDR1 is MGHDK and CDR2 is SYGVNS.

The gene calls are TRBV11-2 and TRBJ1-3; D is uncertain. Germline loops: CDR1 SGHAT, CDR2 FQNNGV. V was shortened by 1 base and J by 3 bases, with 7 bases between the two germline ends. The CDR3 has 14 residues. DNA for the CDR3: TGTGCCAGCAGCTTAGTTGTCGGTGGAAACACCATATATTTT. Protein sequence: CASSLVVGGNTIYF.

V gene TRBV6-5 combines with J gene TRBJ2-1, with 12 bases that match TRBD2. Germline trimming cut 11 bases from V and 5 bases from J; bases unmatched to any gene: 4. The CDR3 has 13 residues. Germline V CDR1 and CDR2: MNHEY, SVGAGI. CDR3 coding DNA: TGTGCCGCAGGACTAGCGGGGAACAATGAGCAGTTCTTC. It yields the protein CAAGLAGNNEQFF.

The chain couples TRBV6-5 to TRBJ1-2, with D unresolved. CDR3 size: 11 residues. Germline V gene data show CDR1 as MNHEY and CDR2 as SVGAGI. The V gene lost 5 bases and the J gene lost 3 bases, with 4 bases spanning the gap. The CDR3 loop reads CASSPDYGYTF. DNA of the CDR3: TGTGCCAGCAGTCCCGACTATGGCTACACCTTC.

This clone was picked up a small number of times. The chain couples TRBV27 to TRBJ2-3, with TRBD2 matching 15 bases. This CDR3 comprises 18 residues. Germline V gene data show CDR1 as MNHEY and CDR2 as SMNVEV (reference sequence). Unmatched junction bases numbered 6, after V lost 5 bases and J lost 0 bases. CDR3 loop: CASSPGTSGRSSTDTQYF. The CDR3 bases are TGTGCCAGCAGTCCTGGGACTAGCGGGAGGTCTAGCACAGATACGCAGTATTTT.

The chain has TRBV19 and TRBJ1-1, with 11 bases matching TRBD1. Germline V gene lookup returns CDR1 LNHDA and CDR2 SQIVND (reference sequence). This CDR3 region has 17 residues. V lost 7 bases, J lost 4 bases, and 14 bases stayed unmatched. In DNA form, the CDR3 reads TGTGCCAGTACCACTATCGCTGTTGGGACAGGGGGCACTGAAGCTTTCTTT. Translated, it gives CASTTIAVGTGGTEAFF.

The chain couples TRBV7-6 to TRBJ1-4; D is possibly TRBD1 (6 bases). V was shortened by 5 bases and J by 8 bases, with 15 bases between the two germline ends. The CDR3 loop spans 14 amino acids. Germline assignment: CDR1 SGHVS and CDR2 FNYEAQ. CDR3 DNA sequence: TGTGCCAGCAGCACGGAGGCAGGGGCCGAAAAACTGTTTTTT. Translation: CASSTEAGAEKLFF.

The gene calls are TRBV5-5 and TRBJ2-3; 8 nucleotides match TRBD2. The length of the CDR3 is 18 residues. Germline CDR1 SGHKS, CDR2 YYEKEE (reference sequence). Trimming took 2 bases from V and 6 from J; bases not matched to a gene: 17. The CDR3 loop is CASSLHGSGAGAGDTQYF. In DNA form, the CDR3 reads TGTGCCAGCAGCTTACACGGCTCTGGAGCGGGAGCGGGGGATACGCAGTATTTT.

This clone was seen a handful of times. The gene calls are TRBV18 and TRBJ2-2; 10 bases match TRBD1. The trim removed 0 bases at V and 3 bases at J, leaving 4 bases unmatched. CDR3 size: 17 residues. Germline V gives CDR1 KGHSH, CDR2 LQKENI. The CDR3: CASSPPDRGQYTGELFF. In nucleotides, the CDR3 is TGTGCCAGCTCACCACCCGACAGGGGGCAGTACACCGGGGAGCTGTTTTTT.

The rearrangement uses TRBV5-1 and TRBJ2-7; D remains unclear. CDR1 SGHRS and CDR2 YFSETQ come from the germline V gene. The CDR3 covers 14 residues. Trimming removed 4 bases from V and 2 bases from J, with 13 bases in between. This CDR3 is CASSTLDNPYEQYF. The CDR3 DNA is TGCGCCAGCAGCACCTTAGACAACCCCTACGAGCAGTACTTC. The variable domain in full, completed from reference TRBV5-1 and TRBJ2-7, reads KAGVTQTPRYLIKTRGQQVTLSCSPISGHRSVSWYQQTPGQGLQFLFEYFSETQRNKGNFPGRFSGRQFSNSRSEMNVSTLELGDSALYLCASSTLDNPYEQYFGPGTRLTVT.

V is TRBV2 and J is TRBJ1-5; maybe TRBD1 (5 bases). In germline, CDR1 is SNHLY, CDR2 FYNNEI. This CDR3 is 11 amino acids long. V lost 5 bases, J lost 9 bases, and 8 bases lay in between. The CDR3 region has the DNA TGTGCCAGCAGTACGGGGGGGCCCCAGCATTTT. Protein sequence: CASSTGGPQHF.

J is TRBJ2-7 and V is TRBV5-6; D ambiguous. V dropped 7 bases and J dropped 2 bases, with 13 bases sitting between them. CDR3 length: 13 amino acids. In germline, CDR1 is SGHDT, CDR2 YYEEEE. CDR3 protein: CASSNRPTYEQYF. The CDR3 DNA reads as TGTGCCAGCTCAAACCGTCCTACCTACGAGCAGTACTTC.

This clone was detected only once. The rearrangement uses TRBV6-5 and TRBJ1-1; D gene ambiguous. V was clipped by 2 bases and J by 3 bases, with 7 bases between them. Germline V gives CDR1 MNHEY, CDR2 SVGAGI. CDR3 length equals 13 residues. CDR3: CASSYVRYTEAFF. CDR3 DNA: TGTGCCAGCAGTTACGTTCGTTACACTGAAGCTTTCTTT.

V usage is TRBV11-2 and J usage is TRBJ1-4; D possibly corresponds to TRBD1 (5 bases). The CDR3 sequence is 14 residues long. Germline CDR1 is SGHAT and CDR2 is FQNNGV. V was pared by 1 base and J by 4 bases, with 7 bases between. This CDR3 is CASSLGQFNEKLFF. The CDR3 DNA is TGTGCCAGCAGCTTAGGACAGTTTAATGAAAAACTGTTTTTT.

The CDR3 DNA sequence: TGTGCCATCAGTCAGGACAGGGGGCCGGGGAATGAGCAGTTCTTC. It is translated as CAISQDRGPGNEQFF. The chain combines TRBV10-3 with TRBJ2-1; 11 nucleotides agree with TRBD1. This CDR3 comprises 15 residues. From germline, CDR1 is ENHRY and CDR2 SYGVKD. The V and J ends lost 5 bases and 7 bases, in that order; junction bases with no gene match: 7.

The rearrangement uses TRBV15 and TRBJ2-1; 9 nucleotides line up with TRBD2. Germline CDR1 is LNHNV and CDR2 is YYDKDF (reference sequence). Losses at the gene ends were 6 bases for V and 7 bases for J; bases not matched to a gene: 4. The CDR3 extends over 13 amino acids. CDR3 DNA sequence: TGTGCCACCAGTCTAGCGGGGTGGAATGAGCAGTTCTTC. Amino acids: CATSLAGWNEQFF.

V gene TRBV28 combines with J gene TRBJ2-7; TRBD2 matches at 14 bases. CDR3 size: 16 residues. J lost 0 bases, V lost 5 bases, and 3 bases had no gene match. Per the germline V gene, CDR1 is MDHEN and CDR2 is SYDVKM. Here the CDR3 reads CASSRLAGGDSYEQYF. The CDR3 bases are TGTGCCAGCAGTCGACTAGCGGGAGGGGACTCCTACGAGCAGTACTTC.

This chain links TRBV24-1 with TRBJ1-1; D is uncertain. The germline V and J ends were trimmed by 3 bases and 11 bases, with 15 bases remaining between them. The germline V gene encodes CDR1 KGHDR and CDR2 SFDVKD. The CDR3 is 13 residues long. CDR3 coding DNA: TGTGCCACCAGTGATAGGAATGGCGGGGAGGCTTTCTTT. It encodes CATSDRNGGEAFF.

This clone was seen a handful of times. The chain employs TRBV9 and TRBJ2-7, with D unclear. V was cut by 0 bases and J by 1 base, with 11 bases left in between. This CDR3 spans 15 amino acids. Germline CDR1 and CDR2: SGDLS and YYNGEE. The CDR3 is CASSVGLSASYEQYF. In DNA, the CDR3 is TGTGCCAGCAGCGTAGGACTCAGCGCGTCCTACGAGCAGTACTTC. Full variable domain (outside the CDR3, taken from reference TRBV9 and TRBJ2-7): DSGVTQTPKHLITATGQRVTLRCSPRSGDLSVYWYQQSLDQGLQFLIQYYNGEERAKGNILERFSAQQFPDLHSELNLSSLELGDSALYFCASSVGLSASYEQYFGPGTRLTVT.

The V and J genes are TRBV19 and TRBJ2-5; D gene uncertain. Germline CDR1 LNHDA, CDR2 SQIVND (reference sequence). Trimming pared 3 bases from V and 4 bases from J, leaving 12 bases between. The CDR3 is 14 residues long. The CDR3 bases are TGTGCCAGTAGTATCTCCCCTCACACAGAGACCCAGTACTTC. The encoded protein is CASSISPHTETQYF.

The rearrangement uses TRBV19 and TRBJ1-5; 9 bases fit TRBD1. The CDR3 runs 17 residues. V lost 5 bases to trimming and J lost 4 bases; unmatched junction nucleotides: 12. From germline, CDR1 is LNHDA and CDR2 SQIVND (reference sequence). DNA for the CDR3: TGTGCCAGTAGTGCCGGGACAGGGTCTTACGGGAATCAGCCCCAGCATTTT. Translation: CASSAGTGSYGNQPQHF.

This clone was seen only a few times. The chain carries TRBV9 and TRBJ2-7; 12 nucleotides match TRBD2. The CDR3 consists of 15 residues. Germline-derived CDR1 and CDR2 are SGDLS and YYNGEE. With V trimmed by 1 base and J by 5 bases, 4 bases remained unmatched. The CDR3 reads CASSVRLAGVHEQYF. Here the CDR3 DNA reads TGTGCCAGCAGCGTAAGACTAGCGGGAGTACACGAGCAGTACTTC.